The 6 T cell receptor beta chains below were found in one sample sequenced in a study of T cell responses to AZD1222 COVID-19 vaccine. Clones were read by immunoSEQ multiplex PCR, and TCRdb kept only the in-frame ones, dropping some. The sample carries about 200,000 clones, roughly 94% recorded once. The sample here was peripheral blood, taken 28 days after the second dose of the MenACWY control vaccine. The receptors originated from an adult who received the MenACWY meningococcal vaccine as a control.

The chain joins TRBV27 to TRBJ2-7, with D possibly matching TRBD2 (5 bases). CDR1 is MNHEY and CDR2 is SMNVEV in the germline V gene (reference sequence). Trimming cost V 3 bases and J 2 bases, with 14 bases left between them. The CDR3 consists of 15 residues. CDR3 region: CASSFESSGTYEQYF. CDR3 DNA: TGTGCCAGCAGTTTCGAAAGCTCGGGAACCTACGAGCAGTACTTC.

The chain combines TRBV27 with TRBJ1-6, with D unresolved. CDR1 and CDR2 from the germline V gene are MNHEY and SMNVEV (reference sequence). The CDR3 has 14 amino acids. Trimming removed 6 bases at V and 6 bases at J, with 12 bases between. CDR3 region: CASSTWEINSPLHF. Here the CDR3 DNA reads TGTGCCAGCAGCACATGGGAGATTAATTCACCCCTCCACTTT.

This clone is a singleton in its sample. The chain employs TRBV28 and TRBJ2-2; 8 bases fit TRBD1. This CDR3 contains 15 residues. The V gene's germline CDR1 is MDHEN and CDR2 SYDVKM. Germline trimming cut 3 bases from V and 3 bases from J; bases unmatched to any gene: 3. CDR3 sequence reads: CASSFGQGYTGELFF. The CDR3 DNA reads as TGTGCCAGCAGTTTTGGACAGGGATACACCGGGGAGCTGTTTTTT.

The chain recombines TRBV7-8 with TRBJ1-2; the match to TRBD1 covers 10 bases. The V gene end was trimmed by 1 base and the J gene end by 3 bases; junction bases not matched to a gene: 11. Germline lookup yields CDR1 SGHVS and CDR2 FQNEAQ. CDR3 length: 18 amino acids. CDR3 protein: CASSLDLPGQGSYYGYTF. CDR3 nucleotide sequence: TGTGCCAGCAGCTTAGACCTTCCGGGACAGGGGAGCTACTATGGCTACACCTTC.

The chain couples TRBV19 to TRBJ1-5; a weak D match, TRBD1 (5 bases). Germline assignment: CDR1 LNHDA and CDR2 SQIVND (reference sequence). CDR3 length: 14 residues. Trimming left V 7 bases short and J 5 bases short, with 15 bases between. The CDR3 DNA sequence: TGTGCCAGTAATAGCCGGGACTCCTATCAGCCCCAGCATTTT. Protein product: CASNSRDSYQPQHF.

The chain links TRBV19 to TRBJ2-7; no firm D call. Germline CDR1 and CDR2: LNHDA and SQIVND (reference sequence). Trimming shortened V by 3 bases and J by 6 bases, and 6 bases separated the two germline ends. The CDR3 has 11 residues. DNA for the CDR3: TGTGCCAGTAGTATCAACAGCGAGCAGTACTTC. Its translation is CASSINSEQYF.